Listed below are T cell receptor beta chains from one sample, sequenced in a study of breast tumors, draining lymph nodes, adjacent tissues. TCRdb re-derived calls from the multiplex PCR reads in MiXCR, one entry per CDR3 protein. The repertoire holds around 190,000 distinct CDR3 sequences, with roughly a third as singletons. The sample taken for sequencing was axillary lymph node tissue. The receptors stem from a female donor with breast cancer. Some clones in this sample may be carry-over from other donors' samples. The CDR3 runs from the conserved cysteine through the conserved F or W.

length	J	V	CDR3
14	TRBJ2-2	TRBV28	CASSPGLRTGELFF
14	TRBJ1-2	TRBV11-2	CASSRFGQGYGYTF
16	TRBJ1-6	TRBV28	CASTGDRDTNNSPLHF
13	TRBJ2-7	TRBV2	CARGLAGWYEQYF
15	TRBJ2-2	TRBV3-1	CASSRTSGGPGELFF
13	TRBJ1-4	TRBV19	CASSGPVNEKLFF
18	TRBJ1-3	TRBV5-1	CASSSRAPGAFSGNTIYF
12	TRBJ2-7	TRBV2	CASGTENYEQYF
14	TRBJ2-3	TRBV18	CASSPPTTRDTQYF
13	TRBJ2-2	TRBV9	CASRGLGTGELFF
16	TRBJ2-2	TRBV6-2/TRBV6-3	CASSHSRGADTGELFF
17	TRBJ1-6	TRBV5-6	CASSLVRGIELDSPLHF
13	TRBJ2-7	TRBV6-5	CASSQTSSYEQYF
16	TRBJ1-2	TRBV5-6	CASSLSSWPGGYGYTF
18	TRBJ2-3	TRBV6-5	CASSLSTRVRGETDTQYF
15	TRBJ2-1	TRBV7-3	CASSFLGSTYNEQFF
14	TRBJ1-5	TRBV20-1	CSARTGEANQPQHF
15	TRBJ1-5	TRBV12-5	CASGTPGPNNQPQHF
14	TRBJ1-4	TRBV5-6	CASSLQGLGEKLFF
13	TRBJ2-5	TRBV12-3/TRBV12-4	CASSRAALKTQYF
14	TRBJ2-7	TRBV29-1	CSVEDERGNYEQYF
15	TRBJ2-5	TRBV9	CASSGGTGGLETQYF